Listed here is a single T cell receptor (beta chain). This clone was seen once. Which antigen it targets is not known. No base quality values were provided; no much bigger clone lies one nucleotide off. The cysteine opens and the phenylalanine closes a CDR3 of 15 amino acids. The DNA shown is the 45-base CDR3, in frame from base 1. The germline V gene provides CDR1 MDHEN and CDR2 SYDVKM. The germline V and J ends show losses of 4 bases and 5 bases respectively, and no gene match explains 4 bases of the junction. The data originate from a study of blood T cell repertoires in COVID-19 (dated by TCRdb to about 2020). Notes on the research overall: Samples covering the acute and convalescent phases of COVID-19 were provided by collaborators in the United States, Italy and Spain. The material from the prospective study consisted of cDNA or gDNA derived from T cells, B-cell-depleted T cells, or PBMCs. Deeply sampled blood TCRbeta repertoires from subjects exposed to, actively infected with, or recovered from COVID-19 were included in the dataset. The repertoires were released in a freely available public database intended as a resource for research on the immune response to SARS-CoV-2. Samples came from the ongoing ImmuneRACE study (first 160 participants) plus 1,254 subjects from 6 global collaborators. Sample metadata almost always included a de-identified subject ID, COVID-19 status, age in years and sex. Where available, HLA class I and class II types were obtained from metadata supplied by the sample provider rather than from assay-based typing. What the research found in general, with its limitations: How much clinical and demographic metadata was included differed by source and by participant, and the metadata was provided uncurated.

TCRbeta CDR3 regions were amplified from genomic DNA using the immunoSEQ Assay, a bias-controlled multiplex PCR. The authors' analysis ran thus. The number of nucleated cells in each sample was estimated from the amplification of reference gene primers within the assay. Sequence reads were collapsed and filtered to measure the absolute abundance of every unique TCRbeta CDR3 rearrangement. For each sample, productive Simpson clonality was calculated as the square root of Simpson's diversity index over productive rearrangements. The table comes from immuneACCESS by way of TCRdb, which keeps in-frame sequences with V and J called. Part of the clones is missing from these tables; in studies checked, under half for an unresolved V gene and the rest for unknown reasons. That table gives V, J and clone size, and the DNA gave D and trimming. In this sample the table shows about 160,000 clones, 75% to 90% of which occur a single time. Approximately 3% of the sample is held by the ten biggest clonotypes.

In the prospective study, participants were about 18 to 100 years old, resided in 20 to 30 geographic areas of the United States, and were enrolled through a virtual design. Cohort assignment in the prospective study relied on participant-reported clinical history from a screening survey and a study questionnaire. Recovered participants in ImmuneRACE Cohort 3 were defined as having two consecutive negative NP/OP PCR tests, clearance from a healthcare professional, or resolution of symptoms. In the prospective study, whole blood, serum and a nasopharyngeal or oropharyngeal swab were collected from each participant by mobile phlebotomists. Prospective study participants could optionally give additional blood draws and questionnaires over an approximately two-month period. Before DNA extraction, prospective study blood samples were shipped either frozen or at room temperature.

The sequence was collected from a woman aged 55-70 years who had recovered from COVID-19. The sequence is built from TRBV28 and TRBJ2-3, with 12 bases matching TRBD2. The material sequenced was PBMCs or T cells enriched from blood (not recorded which). CDR3 sequence: CASSSPSGGGDTQYF. The DNA sequence is given as TGTGCCAGCAGTTCCCCTAGCGGGGGGGGAGATACGCAGTATTTT.